This T cell receptor beta chain emerged from a study of blood T cell repertoires in COVID-19. Across the study: T cells, B-cell-depleted T cells, or PBMCs provided the cDNA or gDNA that served as material.

The CDR3 is 19 residues long. Germline lookup yields CDR1 LGHNA and CDR2 YSLEER. J gave up 2 bases and V 0 bases, and 15 bases lay outside the gene matches. Under the authors' procedure: Estimation of nucleated cell counts was performed using reference gene primer amplification. Only in-frame clones appear in the TCRdb table, and some are missing; sequencing was by immunoSEQ multiplex PCR. V and J calls and clone size are those listed in that table; D and trimming were worked out from the DNA. In the table there are tens of thousands of clones, roughly 85% of which are singletons. The TCR was taken from an elderly man with acute or convalescent COVID-19. Sequenced sample: peripheral blood. The chain recombines TRBV4-3 with TRBJ2-7, with 8 bases aligning to TRBD1. The CDR3 reads CASSQDKIPSAGGPYEQYF. CDR3 nucleotides: TGCGCCAGCAGCCAAGATAAAATTCCTTCGGCAGGGGGCCCCTACGAGCAGTACTTC.